This T cell receptor beta chain derives from a study of regulatory T cells in long-lasting Graves disease. On the study more broadly: The antithyroid drugs taken by newly diagnosed Graves' patients had been used for under 3 months.

This clonotype was counted many times. According to the study, TCR beta libraries were built with iRepertoire HTBI primers and CDR3-region Arm-PCR. TCRdb passed the multiplex PCR reads through MiXCR, listing each CDR3 protein once. This sample has hundreds of thousands of distinct CDR3 sequences, with around 12% found just once. With 0 bases clipped from V and 12 bases from J, the junction kept 9 bases outside the gene matches. Per the germline V gene, CDR1 is SGHVS and CDR2 is FQNEAQ. The CDR3 is 15 residues long. Time point defined: newly diagnosed GD, antithyroid drugs for less than 3 months. From RNA extracted from PBMCs, the TCR library was made. Tubes containing EDTA received 8 to 9.5 milliliters of drawn peripheral blood. In addition, the sample was reused for a study of T cells in Graves' hyperthyroidism and ophthalmopathy. From that paper: HTBI primers were employed in a first-round RT-PCR of the TCR CDR3. Model output signaled ophthalmopathy a median roughly 6 months ahead of onset.

The sample was peripheral blood mononuclear cells (PBMCs), taken at new diagnosis, from a patient treated with antithyroid drugs. The chain recombines TRBV7-8 with TRBJ2-1; the match to TRBD1 covers 9 bases. This TCR came from a woman in her 30s with Graves disease. CDR3 coding DNA: TGTGCCAGCAGCTTAGCGACAGGGGGGGATCTAGCGCAGTTCTTC. Amino acid sequence: CASSLATGGDLAQFF.